This passage covers 21 T cell receptor beta chains from one sample sequenced in a study of graft-versus-host responses after intestinal transplantation. Their specific antigens are unknown. The assay was immunoSEQ multiplex PCR, and TCRdb's table has in-frame clones only and misses some. The data show fewer than 60,000 clones, with approximately 84% seen just once and around 0.5% held by the top ten. The source material was unstimulated CD4+ T cells sorted from spleen or lymph node cells, sampled before transplant. All receptors derive from a human donor who was the organ donor for an intestinal transplant.

This rearrangement joins TRBV7-9 to TRBJ1-3, with a possible D match to TRBD1 (5 bases). CDR3 length: 17 amino acids. The V and J ends lost 5 bases and 0 bases respectively, with 17 bases between them. Per germline, CDR1 SEHNR and CDR2 FQNEAQ (reference sequence). The CDR3 DNA follows: TGTGCCAGCAGCCTTGGTCTGTGGGGGGGCTCTGGAAACACCATATATTTT. Residues: CASSLGLWGGSGNTIYF. The full variable domain, completed using reference TRBV7-9 and TRBJ1-3, is DTGVSQNPRHKITKRGQNVTFRCDPISEHNRLYWYRQTLGQGPEFLTYFQNEAQLEKSRLLSDRFSAERPKGSFSTLEIQRTEQGDSAMYLCASSLGLWGGSGNTIYFGEGSWLTVV.

The J gene is TRBJ2-3, the V gene TRBV25-1; no reliable D call. The germline V and J ends were trimmed by 2 bases and 2 bases, with 14 bases remaining between them. CDR1 is MGHDK, CDR2 SYGVNS, per germline. The length of the CDR3 is 16 residues. The CDR3 sequence: CASSERATANTDTQYF. The CDR3 DNA sequence: TGTGCCAGCAGTGAACGGGCGACGGCTAACACAGATACGCAGTATTTT.

V is TRBV13 and J is TRBJ2-7; either TRBD1 or TRBD2 may supply D (5 bases each). From germline, CDR1 is PRHDT and CDR2 FYEKMQ (reference sequence). This CDR3 region has 17 residues. Trimming cost V 4 bases and J 0 bases, with 19 bases left between them. CDR3 coding DNA: TGTGCCAGCAGCTCCTCCGGGGCAGCCGTACCCTCCTACGAGCAGTACTTC. This encodes CASSSSGAAVPSYEQYF.

This clone was seen more than once but under ten times. The V gene is TRBV6-6, the J gene TRBJ2-7; the D is unclear. Germline values: CDR1 MNHNY, CDR2 SVGAGI (reference sequence). This CDR3 is built from 12 residues. V gave up 6 bases and J gave up 2 bases, with 8 bases separating them. The CDR3 DNA is TGTGCCAGCAGCCAATTAGCCTACGAGCAGTACTTC. This translates into CASSQLAYEQYF.

V usage is TRBV5-1 and J usage is TRBJ2-6; 11 positions match TRBD2. Germline-derived CDR1 and CDR2 are SGHRS and YFSETQ. This CDR3 contains 18 residues. V lost 1 base and J lost 0; bases outside the gene matches: 3. The chain's CDR3 is CASSLPGLAASGANVLTF. The CDR3, as DNA: TGCGCCAGCAGCTTGCCGGGACTAGCGGCCTCTGGGGCCAACGTCCTGACTTTC.

This clone was counted a single time. For the CDR3, the DNA is TGTGCCAGCAGCTTAGTCGAAACCCGGGACAGCGGCTATGAAAAACTGTTTTTT. As protein: CASSLVETRDSGYEKLFF. The gene calls are TRBV7-9 and TRBJ1-4; 7 positions agree with TRBD1. V lost 1 base to trimming and J lost 6 bases; unmatched junction nucleotides: 14. The germline V gene encodes CDR1 SEHNR and CDR2 FQNEAQ (reference sequence). This CDR3 has 18 amino acids. Full variable domain (missing parts from reference TRBV7-9 and TRBJ1-4): DTGVSQNPRHKITKRGQNVTFRCDPISEHNRLYWYRQTLGQGPEFLTYFQNEAQLEKSRLLSDRFSAERPKGSFSTLEIQRTEQGDSAMYLCASSLVETRDSGYEKLFFGSGTQLSVL.

This chain uses TRBV6-6 with TRBJ1-1, with D unclear. With 7 bases removed from V and 0 bases from J, the gap between germline ends came to 6 bases. CDR3 size: 12 residues. Germline CDR1 MNHNY, CDR2 SVGAGI (reference sequence). As DNA, the CDR3 is TGTGCCAGCACAGGAGTGAACACTGAAGCTTTCTTT. Translating gives CASTGVNTEAFF.

This rearrangement joins TRBV2 to TRBJ1-2, with TRBD1 as a possible D gene (5 bases). The V end was cut by 1 base, the J end by 8 bases, with 17 bases between. This CDR3 spans 15 amino acids. Germline assignment: CDR1 SNHLY and CDR2 FYNNEI. CDR3 protein: CASSEDTGPSTGYTF. The DNA for the CDR3 is TGTGCCAGCAGTGAAGACACGGGACCCTCAACGGGCTACACCTTC.

The chain is built from TRBV11-2 and TRBJ2-1, with a weak D call TRBD2 (5 bases). Germline CDR1 SGHAT, CDR2 FQNNGV. The V and J ends lost 4 bases and 3 bases respectively, with 10 bases between them. There are 14 residues in the CDR3. The CDR3 reads CASSSATNYNEQFF. The CDR3 region has the DNA TGTGCCAGCAGCTCGGCGACTAACTACAATGAGCAGTTCTTC. The full variable domain, its missing parts supplied by reference TRBV11-2 and TRBJ2-1, is EAGVAQSPRYKIIEKRQSVAFWCNPISGHATLYWYQQILGQGPKLLIQFQNNGVVDDSQLPKDRFSAERLKGVDSTLKIQPAKLEDSAVYLCASSSATNYNEQFFGPGTRLTVL.

This sequence joins TRBV15 and TRBJ2-5; the D is unclear. The germline gives CDR1 LNHNV, CDR2 YYDKDF (reference sequence). The V gene lost 0 bases and the J gene lost 0 bases, with 8 bases spanning the gap. The CDR3 extends over 15 amino acids. The CDR3 bases are TGTGCCACCAGCAGAGATCCCAGTTACCAAGAGACCCAGTACTTC. Translated, it gives CATSRDPSYQETQYF.

The chain links TRBV27 to TRBJ1-1; 7 bases fit TRBD1. V shed 5 bases and J 11 bases; nucleotides not matched to a gene: 11. The CDR3 extends over 13 amino acids. CDR1 and CDR2 from the germline V gene are MNHEY and SMNVEV (reference sequence). CDR3 sequence reads: CASSPKTGYLAFF. The CDR3 bases are TGTGCCAGCAGTCCCAAGACAGGGTATTTGGCTTTCTTT.

Only one count was recorded for this clone. The chain combines TRBV9 with TRBJ2-2; D remains ambiguous. CDR1 SGDLS and CDR2 YYNGEE come from the germline V gene. The V gene lost 4 bases and the J gene lost 0 bases, with 4 bases spanning the gap. The CDR3 runs to 13 residues. The CDR3 sequence: CASSPANTGELFF. The CDR3 bases are TGTGCCAGCAGCCCAGCGAACACCGGGGAGCTGTTTTTT.

The genes are TRBV18 and TRBJ1-1; 8 bases fit TRBD1. From germline, CDR1 is KGHSH and CDR2 LQKENI. Losses at the gene ends were 3 bases for V and 1 base for J; bases not matched to a gene: 7. The CDR3 extends over 16 amino acids. CDR3 sequence (DNA): TGTGCCAGCTCACCCAAAATACAGGGGGAGAACACTGAAGCTTTCTTT. The encoded protein is CASSPKIQGENTEAFF.

The gene calls are TRBV7-2 and TRBJ2-3, with TRBD2 identical over 10 bases. The CDR3 has 17 residues. The V gene's germline CDR1 is SGHTA and CDR2 FQGNSA. The ends lost 4 bases at V and 2 bases at J; junction bases unmatched: 9. CDR3 nucleotides: TGTGCCAGCAGCTCGAGGAGCGGGAGGGCCTCCACAGATACGCAGTATTTT. Amino acid sequence: CASSSRSGRASTDTQYF.

This rearrangement joins TRBV30 to TRBJ1-6, with TRBD1 as a possible D gene (5 bases). Germline loops: CDR1 GTSNPN, CDR2 SVGIG (reference sequence). Trimming took 1 base from V and 2 from J, leaving 9 bases between them. The CDR3 is made up of 15 amino acids. The CDR3 is CAWSAQGAYNSPLHF. The CDR3 bases are TGTGCCTGGAGTGCTCAGGGAGCCTATAATTCACCCCTCCACTTT.

The chain is built from TRBV6-5 and TRBJ1-6, with TRBD1 as a possible D gene (6 bases). This CDR3 comprises 14 residues. Trimming pared 5 bases from V and 10 bases from J, leaving 15 bases between. Germline CDR1 MNHEY, CDR2 SVGAGI. CDR3 sequence: CASSENGGSSPLHF. The DNA of the CDR3 is TGTGCCAGCAGTGAAAACGGGGGCTCCTCACCCCTCCACTTT.

In its sample, this clone was seen a few times. This chain connects TRBV10-3 to TRBJ1-4, with D maybe TRBD1 (6 bases). The CDR3 consists of 13 residues. Germline V gives CDR1 ENHRY, CDR2 SYGVKD. Trimming shortened V by 10 bases and J by 5 bases, and 14 bases separated the two germline ends. CDR3 loop: CATRTVLNEKLFF. CDR3 DNA sequence: TGTGCCACGAGGACAGTTCTCAATGAAAAACTGTTTTTT.

This clone was detected only once. The chain joins TRBV6-5 to TRBJ2-6; D remains ambiguous. The CDR3 has 14 residues. Looked up from germline, CDR1 is MNHEY and CDR2 is SVGAGI. V lost 6 bases and J lost 1, with 7 bases in between. In nucleotides, the CDR3 is TGTGCCAGCAGGACGAATTCTGGGGCCAACGTCCTGACTTTC. Its protein product is CASRTNSGANVLTF.

This clone was found once. Germline is not matched at one junction end, which may reflect a read error. The rearrangement joins TRBV11-3 to TRBJ1-2, with D uncertain. CDR1 is SGHNT, CDR2 YENEEA, per germline. The CDR3 length is 14 residues. The CDR3 loop is CASSLEAETYDYTF. DNA of the CDR3: TGTGCCAGCAGCTTAGAAGCCGAAACATATGACTACACCTTC.

The CDR3 region has the DNA TGCGCCAGCAGCCAAGGGGATTCCACCTACAATGAGCAGTTCTTC. Its translation: CASSQGDSTYNEQFF. V gene TRBV5-1 combines with J gene TRBJ2-1; TRBD1 is a possible D gene (5 bases). CDR1 is SGHRS, CDR2 YFSETQ, per germline. V was cut by 4 bases and J by 2 bases, with 13 bases left in between. The CDR3 contains 15 residues.

This clone showed up just once. CDR3 residues: CASSASGSSYNEQFF. The CDR3 DNA sequence: TGTGCCAGCAGCGCGAGCGGGAGCTCCTACAATGAGCAGTTCTTC. The chain recombines TRBV9 with TRBJ2-1, with 8 bases lining up with TRBD2. Looked up from germline, CDR1 is SGDLS and CDR2 is YYNGEE. The length of the CDR3 is 15 residues. V shed 3 bases, J shed 0 bases, and the junction held 2 bases outside the gene matches.